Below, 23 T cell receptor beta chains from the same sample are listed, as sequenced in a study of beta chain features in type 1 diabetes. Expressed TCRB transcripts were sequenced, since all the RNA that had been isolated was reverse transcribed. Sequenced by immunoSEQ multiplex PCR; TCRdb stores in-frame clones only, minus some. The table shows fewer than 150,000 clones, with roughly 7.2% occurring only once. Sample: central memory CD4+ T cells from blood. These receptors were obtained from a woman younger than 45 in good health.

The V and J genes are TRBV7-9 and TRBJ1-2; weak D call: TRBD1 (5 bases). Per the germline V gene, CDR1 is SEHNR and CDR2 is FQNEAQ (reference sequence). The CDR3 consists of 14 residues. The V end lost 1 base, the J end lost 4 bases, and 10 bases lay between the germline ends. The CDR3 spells CASSLGTGGYGYTF. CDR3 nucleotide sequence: TGTGCCAGCAGCTTAGGTACAGGTGGCTATGGCTACACCTTC.

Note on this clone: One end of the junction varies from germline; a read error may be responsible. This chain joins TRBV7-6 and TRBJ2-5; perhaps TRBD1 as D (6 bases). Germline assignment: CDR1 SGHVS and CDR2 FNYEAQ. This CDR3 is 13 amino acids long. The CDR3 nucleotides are TGTGCTAGCAGCTCGGACAGTCGTGGGACCCAGTACTTC. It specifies CASSSDSRGTQYF.

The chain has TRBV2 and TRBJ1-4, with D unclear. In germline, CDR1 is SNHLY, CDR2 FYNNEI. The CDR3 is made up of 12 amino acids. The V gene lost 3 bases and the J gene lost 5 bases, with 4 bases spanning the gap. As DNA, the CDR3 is TGTGCCAGCAGTGACCAGAATGAAAAACTGTTTTTT. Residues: CASSDQNEKLFF. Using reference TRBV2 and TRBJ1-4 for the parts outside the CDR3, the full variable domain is EPEVTQTPSHQVTQMGQEVILRCVPISNHLYFYWYRQILGQKVEFLVSFYNNEISEKSEIFDDQFSVERPDGSNFTLKIRSTKLEDSAMYFCASSDQNEKLFFGSGTQLSVL.

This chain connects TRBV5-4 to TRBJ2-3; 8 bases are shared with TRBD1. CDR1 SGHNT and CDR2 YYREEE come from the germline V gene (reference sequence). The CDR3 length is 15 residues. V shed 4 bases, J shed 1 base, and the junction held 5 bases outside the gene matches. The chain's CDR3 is CASSLQTGGTDTQYF. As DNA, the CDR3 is TGTGCCAGCAGCCTTCAGACAGGGGGCACAGATACGCAGTATTTT.

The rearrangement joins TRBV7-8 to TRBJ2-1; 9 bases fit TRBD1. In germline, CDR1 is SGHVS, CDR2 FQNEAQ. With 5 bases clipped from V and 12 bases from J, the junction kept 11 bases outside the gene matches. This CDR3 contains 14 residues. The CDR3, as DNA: TGTGCCAGCAGCCTATCCGGGACAGGGTACGCGCAGTTCTTC. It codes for CASSLSGTGYAQFF.

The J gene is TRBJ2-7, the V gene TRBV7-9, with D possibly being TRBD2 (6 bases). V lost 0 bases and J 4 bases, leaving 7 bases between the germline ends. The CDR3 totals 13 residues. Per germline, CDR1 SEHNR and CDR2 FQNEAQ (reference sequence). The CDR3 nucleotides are TGTGCCAGCAGCTTAGCGGGAGGATACGAGCAGTACTTC. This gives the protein CASSLAGGYEQYF.

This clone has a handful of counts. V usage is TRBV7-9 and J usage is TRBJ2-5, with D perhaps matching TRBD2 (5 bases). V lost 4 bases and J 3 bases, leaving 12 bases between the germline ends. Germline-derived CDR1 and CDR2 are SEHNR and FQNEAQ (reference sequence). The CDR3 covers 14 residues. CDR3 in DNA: TGTGCCAGCAGCTCGAGGACGGGAAAAGAGACCCAGTACTTC. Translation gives CASSSRTGKETQYF.

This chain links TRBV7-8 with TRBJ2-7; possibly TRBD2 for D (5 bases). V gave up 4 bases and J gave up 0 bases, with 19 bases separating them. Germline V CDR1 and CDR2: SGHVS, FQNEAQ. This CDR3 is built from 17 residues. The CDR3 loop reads CASSSYPSRAYSYEQYF. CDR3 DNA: TGTGCCAGCAGCTCCTATCCTTCGCGGGCCTACTCCTACGAGCAGTACTTC.

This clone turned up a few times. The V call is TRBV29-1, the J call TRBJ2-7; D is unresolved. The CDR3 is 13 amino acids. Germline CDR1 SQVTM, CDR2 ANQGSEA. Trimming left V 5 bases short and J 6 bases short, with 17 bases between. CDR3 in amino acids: CSVTKIRAGEQYF. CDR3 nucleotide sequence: TGCAGCGTTACTAAAATCCGAGCCGGCGAGCAGTACTTC.

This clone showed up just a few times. The CDR3 nucleotides are TGTGCCAGCAGCGTCTCCGGGACTAGTAGAGGTGAGCAGTTCTTC. Translation: CASSVSGTSRGEQFF. The chain uses TRBV9 and TRBJ2-1, with 8 bases that match TRBD2. The length of the CDR3 is 15 residues. After removal of 2 bases from V and 9 bases from J, the junction contained 10 bases not matched to a gene. Germline V CDR1 and CDR2: SGDLS, YYNGEE.

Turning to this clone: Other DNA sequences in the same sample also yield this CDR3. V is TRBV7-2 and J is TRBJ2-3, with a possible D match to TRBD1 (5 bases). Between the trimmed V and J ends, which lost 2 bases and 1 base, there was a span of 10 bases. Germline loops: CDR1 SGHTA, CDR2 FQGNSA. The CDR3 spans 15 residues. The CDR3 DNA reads TGTGCCAGCAGCTTAAATCAGGGTGGCACAGATACGCAGTATTTT. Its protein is CASSLNQGGTDTQYF. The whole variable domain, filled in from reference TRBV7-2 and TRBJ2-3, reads GAGVSQSPSNKVTEKGKDVELRCDPISGHTALYWYRQSLGQGLEFLIYFQGNSAPDKSGLPSDRFSAERTGGSVSTLTIQRTQQEDSAVYLCASSLNQGGTDTQYFGPGTRLTVL.

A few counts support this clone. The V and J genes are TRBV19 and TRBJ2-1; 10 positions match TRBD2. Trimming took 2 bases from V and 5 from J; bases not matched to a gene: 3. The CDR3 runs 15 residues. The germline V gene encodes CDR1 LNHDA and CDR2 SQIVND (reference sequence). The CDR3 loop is CASSIPSGSHNEQFF. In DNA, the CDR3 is TGTGCCAGTAGTATACCTAGCGGGAGCCACAATGAGCAGTTCTTC. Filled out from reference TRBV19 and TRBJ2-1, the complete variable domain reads DGGITQSPKYLFRKEGQNVTLSCEQNLNHDAMYWYRQDPGQGLRLIYYSQIVNDFQKGDIAEGYSVSREKKESFPLTVTSAQKNPTAFYLCASSIPSGSHNEQFFGPGTRLTVL.

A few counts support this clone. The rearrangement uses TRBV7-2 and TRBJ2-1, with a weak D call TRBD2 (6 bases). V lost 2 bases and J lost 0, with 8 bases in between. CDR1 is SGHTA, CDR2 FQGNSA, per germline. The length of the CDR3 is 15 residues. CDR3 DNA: TGTGCCAGCAGCTTAAGGCGGGGCTCCTACAATGAGCAGTTCTTC. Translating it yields CASSLRRGSYNEQFF.

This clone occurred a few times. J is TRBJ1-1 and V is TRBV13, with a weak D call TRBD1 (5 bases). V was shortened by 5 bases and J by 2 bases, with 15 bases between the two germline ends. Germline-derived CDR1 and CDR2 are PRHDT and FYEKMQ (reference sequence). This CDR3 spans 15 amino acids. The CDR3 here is CASSPRLTVNTEAFF. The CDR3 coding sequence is TGTGCCAGCAGCCCCAGATTGACAGTTAACACTGAAGCTTTCTTT.

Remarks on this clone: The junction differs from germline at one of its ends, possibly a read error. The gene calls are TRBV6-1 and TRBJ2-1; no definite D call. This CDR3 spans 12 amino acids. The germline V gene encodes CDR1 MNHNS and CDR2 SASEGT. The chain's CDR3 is CAISSNYNEQFF. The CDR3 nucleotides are TGTGCCATCAGTTCAAACTACAATGAGCAGTTCTTC.

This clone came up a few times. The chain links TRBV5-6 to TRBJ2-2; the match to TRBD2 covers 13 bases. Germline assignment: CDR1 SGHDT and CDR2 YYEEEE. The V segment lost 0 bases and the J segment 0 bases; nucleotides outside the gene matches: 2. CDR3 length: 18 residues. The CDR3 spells CASSLVGLAGPNTGELFF. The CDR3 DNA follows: TGTGCCAGCAGCTTGGTGGGACTAGCGGGACCGAACACCGGGGAGCTGTTTTTT.

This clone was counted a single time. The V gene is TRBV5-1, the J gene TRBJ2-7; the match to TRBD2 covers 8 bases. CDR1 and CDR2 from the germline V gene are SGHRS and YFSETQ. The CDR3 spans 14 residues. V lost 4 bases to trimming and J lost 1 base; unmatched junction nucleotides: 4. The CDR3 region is CASSVTSASYEQYF. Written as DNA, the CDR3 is TGCGCCAGCAGCGTGACTAGCGCTTCCTACGAGCAGTACTTC. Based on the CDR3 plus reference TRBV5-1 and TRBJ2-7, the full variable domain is KAGVTQTPRYLIKTRGQQVTLSCSPISGHRSVSWYQQTPGQGLQFLFEYFSETQRNKGNFPGRFSGRQFSNSRSEMNVSTLELGDSALYLCASSVTSASYEQYFGPGTRLTVT.

The CDR3 protein is CAWGTGDNQPQHF. CDR3 coding DNA: TGTGCCTGGGGGACAGGGGACAATCAGCCCCAGCATTTT. The chain has TRBV30 and TRBJ1-5, with TRBD1 identical over 10 bases. V was pared by 5 bases and J by 3 bases, with 1 base of the junction left unmatched. This CDR3 spans 13 amino acids. Per germline, CDR1 GTSNPN and CDR2 SVGIG (reference sequence).

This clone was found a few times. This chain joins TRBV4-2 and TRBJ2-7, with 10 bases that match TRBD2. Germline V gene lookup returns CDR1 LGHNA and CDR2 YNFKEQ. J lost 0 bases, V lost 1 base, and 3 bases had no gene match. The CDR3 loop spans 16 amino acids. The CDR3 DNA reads TGTGCCAGCAGCCAAGTTCTAGCGGGAGTCTCCTACGAGCAGTACTTC. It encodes CASSQVLAGVSYEQYF.

CDR3 DNA: TGTGCCAGCAGCCAAGACGTCAACCCGGAGGTCACCATATATTTT. It yields the protein CASSQDVNPEVTIYF. The chain carries TRBV4-2 and TRBJ1-3; the D is unclear. The germline gives CDR1 LGHNA, CDR2 YNFKEQ. Trimming shortened V by 0 bases and J by 9 bases, and 15 bases separated the two germline ends. The CDR3 has 15 amino acids.

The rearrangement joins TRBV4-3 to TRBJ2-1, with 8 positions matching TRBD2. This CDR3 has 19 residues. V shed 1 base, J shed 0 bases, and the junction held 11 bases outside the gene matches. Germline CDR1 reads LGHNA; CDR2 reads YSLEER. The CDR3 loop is CASSQGEYPGTSSYNEQFF. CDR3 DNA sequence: TGCGCCAGCAGCCAAGGGGAATACCCCGGGACTAGCTCCTACAATGAGCAGTTCTTC.

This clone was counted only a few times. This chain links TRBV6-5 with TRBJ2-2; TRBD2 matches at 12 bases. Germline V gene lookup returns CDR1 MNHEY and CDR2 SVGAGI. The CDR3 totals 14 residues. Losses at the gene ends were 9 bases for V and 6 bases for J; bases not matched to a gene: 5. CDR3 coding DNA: TGTGCCAGTAAGAGACTAGCGGGAGCCGGGGAGCTGTTTTTT. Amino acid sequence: CASKRLAGAGELFF.

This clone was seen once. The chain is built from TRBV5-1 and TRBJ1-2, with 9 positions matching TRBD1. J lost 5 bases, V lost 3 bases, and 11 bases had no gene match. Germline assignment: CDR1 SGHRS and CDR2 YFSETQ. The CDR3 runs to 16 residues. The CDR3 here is CASSWTGQGSGYGYTF. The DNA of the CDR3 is TGCGCCAGCAGCTGGACGGGACAGGGCTCTGGGTATGGCTACACCTTC.